The subject of this entry is one TCR beta chain. The data were obtained in a study of blood T cell repertoires in COVID-19. Study-wide background: The United States, Italy and Spain provided the acute and convalescent COVID-19 samples.

Authors' processing steps: The authors estimated nucleated cell counts from reference gene primer amplification. Some clones are missing from TCRdb's copy, which holds only in-frame ones; the method was immunoSEQ multiplex PCR. That table is the source of V, J and clone size, and D and trimming were worked out from the DNA. The data show about 59,000 clones, around 67% seen once. This CDR3 region has 13 residues. The germline V and J ends were trimmed by 4 bases and 10 bases, with 15 bases remaining between them. Germline V gene lookup returns CDR1 SGDLS and CDR2 YYNGEE. Material for sequencing was peripheral blood. The TCR sequence derives from a woman between 65 and 79 years old with acute or convalescent COVID-19. The chain is built from TRBV9 and TRBJ2-1, with D perhaps TRBD2 (5 bases). This chain's CDR3 is CASSQVPSTEQFF. CDR3 coding DNA: TGTGCCAGCAGCCAGGTCCCTAGCACCGAGCAGTTCTTC.